The text below deals with one T cell receptor (beta chain). The antigen it binds to is not known. Base quality data are lacking; no much larger clone is found one base away. V is cut back by 3 bases and J by 0 bases, with 5 bases in the junction unmatched. Per the germline V gene (reference sequence), GTSNPN is the CDR1 and SVGIG is the CDR2. Taken from cysteine to phenylalanine, the CDR3 has 14 residues. Only the CDR3 DNA is retained, 42 bases long and in frame from the first base. The sample belongs to a study of blood T cell repertoires in COVID-19 (dated by TCRdb to between 2020 and 2021). Broadly, across the study: The collaborator samples originated in the United States, Italy and Spain and spanned the acute and convalescent phases of COVID-19. The prospective study material was composed of cDNA or gDNA derived from T cells, B-cell-depleted T cells, or PBMCs. Deeply sampled blood TCRbeta repertoires from subjects exposed to, actively infected with, or recovered from COVID-19 were included in the dataset. The repertoires were made available in a free public database intended to serve as a resource for research on the immune response to SARS-CoV-2. The samples were drawn from two sources: the first 160 participants of the ongoing ImmuneRACE study, and fewer than 1,500 subjects contributed by 6 global collaborators. The sample metadata nearly always contained a de-identified subject ID, COVID-19 status, age in years and sex. Where HLA class I and class II types were available, the types were taken from metadata supplied by the sample provider, not from assay-based typing. General findings and caveats noted by the study authors: The amount of clinical and demographic metadata varied by source and participant and was provided uncurated.

The collaborating institutions used their own protocols to collect whole blood in K2EDTA tubes. For TCRbeta analysis, collaborators shipped samples in one of three forms: frozen whole blood, isolated PBMCs, or DNA extracted from either of those sample types. TCRbeta CDR3 regions were amplified from genomic DNA by means of the immunoSEQ Assay, a bias-controlled multiplex PCR. The paper's processing steps were these. The number of nucleated cells in each sample was estimated by amplification of reference gene primers within the assay. To quantify the absolute abundance of each unique TCRbeta CDR3 rearrangement, sequence reads were collapsed and filtered. For each sample, productive Simpson clonality was calculated as the square root of Simpson's diversity index over productive rearrangements. TCRdb took over this immuneACCESS table, retaining in-frame rearrangements with V and J assigned. Such tables are incomplete; in checked studies, under half of the missing clones stem from an unresolved V gene, and the remainder is unexplained. V, J and clone size were drawn from that table, and D and trimming were deduced from the DNA. The sample profile shows approximately 94,000 clones; about 79% of them were found once. Around 25% of the sample is held by the ten biggest clonotypes.

Material for sequencing was peripheral blood. Recombination connected TRBV30 to TRBJ2-7; TRBD1 aligns with 7 central bases. This clonotype was sampled from a man between 60 and 75 years old with acute or convalescent COVID-19. In nucleotide form, the sequence is TGTGCCTGGAGAACCTCAGGGGGCTCCTACGAGCAGTACTTC. Translated, this is CAWRTSGGSYEQYF. Joined to the reference TRBV30 and TRBJ2-7 proteins, this CDR3 gives the full variable domain: SQTIHQWPATLVQPVGSPLSLECTVEGTSNPNLYWYRQAAGRGLQLLFYSVGIGQISSEVPQNLSASRPQDRQFILSSKKLLLSDSGFYLCAWRTSGGSYEQYFGPGTRLTVT.